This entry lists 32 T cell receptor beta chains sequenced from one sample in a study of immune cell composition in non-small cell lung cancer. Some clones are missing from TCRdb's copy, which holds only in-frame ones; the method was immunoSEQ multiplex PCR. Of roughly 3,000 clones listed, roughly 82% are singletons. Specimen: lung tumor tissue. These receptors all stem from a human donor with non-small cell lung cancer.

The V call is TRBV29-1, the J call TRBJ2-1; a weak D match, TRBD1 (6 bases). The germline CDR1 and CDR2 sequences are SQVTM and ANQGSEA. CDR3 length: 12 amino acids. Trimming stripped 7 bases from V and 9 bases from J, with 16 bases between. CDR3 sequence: CSASRGLGEQFF. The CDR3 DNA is TGCAGCGCCAGCAGGGGATTAGGTGAGCAGTTCTTC.

CDR3 residues: CASSSSEGSFTGELFF. CDR3 DNA sequence: TGTGCCAGCAGCTCCTCAGAAGGGAGTTTTACCGGGGAGCTGTTTTTT. V and J are TRBV27 and TRBJ2-2; D is perhaps TRBD2 (5 bases). The CDR3 sequence is 16 residues long. Germline V gives CDR1 MNHEY, CDR2 SMNVEV (reference sequence). Deletions cut 6 bases from V and 5 bases from J, with 19 bases between.

This chain's CDR3 is CASSLYGLLNYGYTF. DNA of the CDR3: TGTGCCAGCAGTTTATATGGACTGCTTAACTATGGCTACACCTTC. The chain uses TRBV28 and TRBJ1-2; D unclear. Germline CDR1 MDHEN, CDR2 SYDVKM. The V and J ends lost 1 base and 1 base respectively, with 10 bases between them. The CDR3 is 15 amino acids.

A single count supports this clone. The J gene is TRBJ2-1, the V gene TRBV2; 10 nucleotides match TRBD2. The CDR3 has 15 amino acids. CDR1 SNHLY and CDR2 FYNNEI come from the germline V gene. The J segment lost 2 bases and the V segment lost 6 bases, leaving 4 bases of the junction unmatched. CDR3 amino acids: CASRSGLAAYNEQFF. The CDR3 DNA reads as TGTGCCAGCAGAAGCGGACTAGCGGCCTACAATGAGCAGTTCTTC.

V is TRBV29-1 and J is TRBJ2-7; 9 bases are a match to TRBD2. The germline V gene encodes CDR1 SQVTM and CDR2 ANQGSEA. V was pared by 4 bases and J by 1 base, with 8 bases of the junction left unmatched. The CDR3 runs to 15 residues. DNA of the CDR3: TGCAGCGTTGCAGCGGGAGGTGGTGCTTCCTACGAGCAGTACTTC. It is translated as CSVAAGGGASYEQYF.

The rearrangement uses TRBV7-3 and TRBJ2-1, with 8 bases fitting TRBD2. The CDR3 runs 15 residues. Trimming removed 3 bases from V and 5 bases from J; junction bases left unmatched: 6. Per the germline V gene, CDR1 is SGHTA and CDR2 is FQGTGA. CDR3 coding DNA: TGTGCCAGCAGCTTGGTTAGCGGGGTGAACAATGAGCAGTTCTTC. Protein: CASSLVSGVNNEQFF.

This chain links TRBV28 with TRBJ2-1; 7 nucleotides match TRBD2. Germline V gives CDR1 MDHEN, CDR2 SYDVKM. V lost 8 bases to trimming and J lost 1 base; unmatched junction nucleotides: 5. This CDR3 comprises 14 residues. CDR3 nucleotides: TGTGCCAGCCAGGGCGGGAGTTCCTACAATGAGCAGTTCTTC. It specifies CASQGGSSYNEQFF.

The CDR3 loop is CASLPTFPGLAGESTDTQYF. The DNA of the CDR3 is TGTGCCAGCCTACCGACATTCCCGGGACTAGCGGGGGAAAGCACAGATACGCAGTATTTT. V gene TRBV27 combines with J gene TRBJ2-3; TRBD2 matches at 14 bases. Germline lookup yields CDR1 MNHEY and CDR2 SMNVEV (reference sequence). CDR3 length equals 20 residues. V lost 8 bases and J lost 0; bases outside the gene matches: 16.

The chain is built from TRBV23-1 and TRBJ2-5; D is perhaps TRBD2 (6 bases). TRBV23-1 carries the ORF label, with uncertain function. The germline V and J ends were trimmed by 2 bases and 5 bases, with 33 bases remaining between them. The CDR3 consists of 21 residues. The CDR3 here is CASSQIPGAGREKKPTETQYF. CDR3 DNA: TGCGCCAGCAGTCAAATCCCCGGGGCGGGAAGGGAAAAGAAACCAACGGAGACCCAGTACTTC.

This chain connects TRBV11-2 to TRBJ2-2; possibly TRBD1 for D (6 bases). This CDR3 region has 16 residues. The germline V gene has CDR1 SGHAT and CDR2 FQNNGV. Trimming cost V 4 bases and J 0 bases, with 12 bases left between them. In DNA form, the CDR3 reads TGTGCCAGCAGCTCCATGGGGGCCGCGAACACCGGGGAGCTGTTTTTT. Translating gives CASSSMGAANTGELFF.

CDR3 in DNA: TGTGCCAGCTCATGGGACAGGGTTGAGACCCAGTACTTC. Its protein product is CASSWDRVETQYF. The rearrangement joins TRBV6-6 to TRBJ2-5, with TRBD1 identical over 9 bases. The trim removed 8 bases at V and 5 bases at J, leaving 6 bases unmatched. The CDR3 extends over 13 amino acids. CDR1 MNHNY and CDR2 SVGAGI come from the germline V gene (reference sequence).

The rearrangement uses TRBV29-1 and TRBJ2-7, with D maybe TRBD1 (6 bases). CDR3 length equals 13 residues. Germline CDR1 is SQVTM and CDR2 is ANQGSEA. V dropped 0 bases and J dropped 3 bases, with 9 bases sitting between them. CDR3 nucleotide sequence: TGCAGCGTTGAAGAGGCACAGGGCTACGAGCAGTACTTC. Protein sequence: CSVEEAQGYEQYF.

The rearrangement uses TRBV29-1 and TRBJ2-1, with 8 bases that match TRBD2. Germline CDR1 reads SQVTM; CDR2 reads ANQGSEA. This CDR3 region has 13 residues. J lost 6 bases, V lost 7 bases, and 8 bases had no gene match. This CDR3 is CSDTSGNINEQFF. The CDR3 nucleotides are TGCAGCGACACTAGCGGCAACATCAATGAGCAGTTCTTC.

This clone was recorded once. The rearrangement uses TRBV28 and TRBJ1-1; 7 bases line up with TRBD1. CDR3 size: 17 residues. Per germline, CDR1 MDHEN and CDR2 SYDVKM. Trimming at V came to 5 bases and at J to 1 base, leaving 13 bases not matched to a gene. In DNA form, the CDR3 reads TGTGCCAGCAGTACGATAGGGGGCGGACGAGCGAACACTGAAGCTTTCTTT. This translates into CASSTIGGGRANTEAFF.

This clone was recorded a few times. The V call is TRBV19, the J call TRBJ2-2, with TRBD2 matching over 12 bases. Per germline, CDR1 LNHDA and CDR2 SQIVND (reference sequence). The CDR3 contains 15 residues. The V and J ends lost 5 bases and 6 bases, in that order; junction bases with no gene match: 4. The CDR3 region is CASSFSSGRAGELFF. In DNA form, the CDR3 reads TGTGCCAGTAGTTTCTCTAGCGGGAGGGCCGGGGAGCTGTTTTTT.

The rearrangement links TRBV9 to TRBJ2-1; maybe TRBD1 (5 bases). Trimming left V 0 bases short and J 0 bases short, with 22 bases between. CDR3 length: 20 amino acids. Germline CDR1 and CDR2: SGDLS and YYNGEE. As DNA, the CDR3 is TGTGCCAGCAGCGTAGGGGGCGGTTGGGCTGCCACTCCCTCCTACAATGAGCAGTTCTTC. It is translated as CASSVGGGWAATPSYNEQFF.

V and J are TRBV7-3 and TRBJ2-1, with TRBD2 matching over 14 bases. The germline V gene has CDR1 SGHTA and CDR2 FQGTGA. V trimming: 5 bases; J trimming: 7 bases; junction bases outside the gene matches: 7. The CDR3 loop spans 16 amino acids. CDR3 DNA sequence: TGTGCCAGCAGCAGACAGGGACTAGCGGGAGTTAATGAGCAGTTCTTC. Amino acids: CASSRQGLAGVNEQFF.

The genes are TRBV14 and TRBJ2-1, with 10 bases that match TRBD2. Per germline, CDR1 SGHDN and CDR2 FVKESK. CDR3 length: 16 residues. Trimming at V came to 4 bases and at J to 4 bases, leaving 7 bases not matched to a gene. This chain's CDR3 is CASSPQTSGFYNEQFF. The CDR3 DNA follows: TGTGCCAGCAGCCCTCAGACTAGCGGGTTTTACAATGAGCAGTTCTTC.

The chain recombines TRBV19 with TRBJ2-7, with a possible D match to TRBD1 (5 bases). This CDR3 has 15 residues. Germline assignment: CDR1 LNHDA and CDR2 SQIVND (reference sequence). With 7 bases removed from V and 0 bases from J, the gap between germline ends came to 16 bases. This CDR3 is CASKLQARSSYEQYF. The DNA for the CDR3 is TGTGCCAGTAAATTACAGGCCCGCAGCTCCTACGAGCAGTACTTC. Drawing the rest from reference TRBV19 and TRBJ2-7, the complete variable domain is DGGITQSPKYLFRKEGQNVTLSCEQNLNHDAMYWYRQDPGQGLRLIYYSQIVNDFQKGDIAEGYSVSREKKESFPLTVTSAQKNPTAFYLCASKLQARSSYEQYFGPGTRLTVT.

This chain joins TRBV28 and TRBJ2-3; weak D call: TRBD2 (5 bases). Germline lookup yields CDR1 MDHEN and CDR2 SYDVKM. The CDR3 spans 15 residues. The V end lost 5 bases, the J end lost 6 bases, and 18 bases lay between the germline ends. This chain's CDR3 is CASSHGAEPGDTQYF. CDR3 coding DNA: TGTGCCAGCAGTCACGGAGCGGAACCGGGGGATACGCAGTATTTT.

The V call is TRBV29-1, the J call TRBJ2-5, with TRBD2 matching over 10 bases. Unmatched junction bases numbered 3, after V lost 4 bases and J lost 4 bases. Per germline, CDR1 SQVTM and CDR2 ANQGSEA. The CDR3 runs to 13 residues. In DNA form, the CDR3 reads TGCAGCGTTGTGGGGACTAGCGCAGAGACCCAGTACTTC. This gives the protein CSVVGTSAETQYF.

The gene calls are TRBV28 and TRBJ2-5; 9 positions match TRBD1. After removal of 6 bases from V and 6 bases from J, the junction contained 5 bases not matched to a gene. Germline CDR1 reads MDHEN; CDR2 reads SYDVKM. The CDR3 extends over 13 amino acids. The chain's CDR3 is CASRRTGEKTQYF. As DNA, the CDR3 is TGTGCCAGCAGACGGACAGGGGAAAAGACCCAGTACTTC.

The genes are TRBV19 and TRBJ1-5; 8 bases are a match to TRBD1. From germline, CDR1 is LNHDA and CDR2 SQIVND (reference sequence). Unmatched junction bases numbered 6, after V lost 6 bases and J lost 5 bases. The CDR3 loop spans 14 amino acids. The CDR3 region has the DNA TGTGCCAGTAGGCAGGGGGCTTTCGATCAGCCCCAGCATTTT. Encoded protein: CASRQGAFDQPQHF.

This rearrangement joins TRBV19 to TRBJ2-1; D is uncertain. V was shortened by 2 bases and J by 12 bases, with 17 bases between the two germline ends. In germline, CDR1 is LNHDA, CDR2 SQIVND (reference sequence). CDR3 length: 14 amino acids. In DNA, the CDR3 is TGTGCCAGTAGTATACTTCACACCCCCTTTGGGCAGTTCTTC. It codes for CASSILHTPFGQFF.

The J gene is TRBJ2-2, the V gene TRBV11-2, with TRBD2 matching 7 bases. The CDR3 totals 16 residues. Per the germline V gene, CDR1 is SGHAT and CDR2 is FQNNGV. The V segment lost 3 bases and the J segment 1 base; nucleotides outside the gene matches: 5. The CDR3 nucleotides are TGTGCCAGCAGCTTGGCGTCTAGCGGGAACACCGGGGAGCTGTTTTTT. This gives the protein CASSLASSGNTGELFF.

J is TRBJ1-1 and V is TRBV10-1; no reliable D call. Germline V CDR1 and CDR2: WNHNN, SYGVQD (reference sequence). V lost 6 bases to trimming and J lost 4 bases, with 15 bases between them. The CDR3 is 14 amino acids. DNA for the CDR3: TGCGCCAGCAGCTACGGGGTGGGGAGCACTGAAGCTTTCTTT. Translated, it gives CASSYGVGSTEAFF.

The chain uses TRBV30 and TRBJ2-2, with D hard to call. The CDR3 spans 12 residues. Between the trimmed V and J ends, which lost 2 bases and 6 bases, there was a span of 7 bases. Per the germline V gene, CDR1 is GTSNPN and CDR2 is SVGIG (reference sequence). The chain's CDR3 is CAWSRTAGELFF. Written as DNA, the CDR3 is TGTGCCTGGAGTCGCACAGCCGGGGAGCTGTTTTTT.

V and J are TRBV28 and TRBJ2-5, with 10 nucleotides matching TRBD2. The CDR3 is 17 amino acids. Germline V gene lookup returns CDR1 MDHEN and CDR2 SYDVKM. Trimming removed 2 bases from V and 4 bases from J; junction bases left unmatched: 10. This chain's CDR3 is CASSLILAGVGRETQYF. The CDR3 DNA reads TGTGCCAGCAGTTTAATCCTAGCGGGAGTCGGCAGAGAGACCCAGTACTTC.

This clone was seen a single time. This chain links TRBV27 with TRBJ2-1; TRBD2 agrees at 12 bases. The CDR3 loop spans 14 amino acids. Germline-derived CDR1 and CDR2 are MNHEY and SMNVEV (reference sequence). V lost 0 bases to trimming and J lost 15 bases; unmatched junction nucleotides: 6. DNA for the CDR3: TGTGCCAGCAGTTTATCGGCGGCTAGCGGGAGGGGGTTCTTC. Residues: CASSLSAASGRGFF.

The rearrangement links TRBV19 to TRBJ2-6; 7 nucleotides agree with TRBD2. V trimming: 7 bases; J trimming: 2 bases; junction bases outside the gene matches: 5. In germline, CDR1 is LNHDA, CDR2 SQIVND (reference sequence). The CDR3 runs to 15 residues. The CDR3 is CASTDGGAGANVLTF. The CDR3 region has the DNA TGTGCCAGTACCGATGGGGGGGCTGGGGCCAACGTCCTGACTTTC.

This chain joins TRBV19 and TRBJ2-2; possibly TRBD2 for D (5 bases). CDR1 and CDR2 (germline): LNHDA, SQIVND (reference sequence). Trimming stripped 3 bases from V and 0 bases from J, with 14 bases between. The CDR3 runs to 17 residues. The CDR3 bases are TGTGCCAGTAGTATTAAGAGGGCTGTTACGAACACCGGGGAGCTGTTTTTT. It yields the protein CASSIKRAVTNTGELFF.

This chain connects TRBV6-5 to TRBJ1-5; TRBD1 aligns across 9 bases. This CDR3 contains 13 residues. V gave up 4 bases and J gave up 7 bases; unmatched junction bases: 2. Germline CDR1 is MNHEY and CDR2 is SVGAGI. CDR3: CASSSTGGQPQHF. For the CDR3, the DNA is TGTGCCAGCAGTTCGACAGGGGGGCAGCCCCAGCATTTT.